A single sample is the source of the 27 T cell receptor beta chains below, sequenced in a study of cytomegalovirus exposure and HLA in healthy donors. This PCR relied on a set of 60 Vbeta primers and 13 Jbeta primers. Assay: immunoSEQ multiplex PCR; the TCRdb copy retains only in-frame clones and omits some. The profile shows 130,000 or so clones, about four fifths of them singletons. Sequenced input: PBMCs. These receptors were obtained from a woman between 40 and 55 years old in good health and CMV-seronegative.

J is TRBJ2-5 and V is TRBV5-6, with 7 bases that match TRBD1. The J call may be faulty, since TRBJ2-7 better matches the DNA end. CDR1 and CDR2 (germline): SGHDT, YYEEEE. CDR3 length equals 14 residues. CDR3 region: CASTMTGSSYEQYF. As DNA, the CDR3 is TGTGCCAGCACCATGACAGGGAGCTCCTACGAGCAGTACTTC.

This rearrangement joins TRBV9 to TRBJ2-1, with 8 nucleotides matching TRBD1. The CDR3 has 16 residues. Germline-derived CDR1 and CDR2 are SGDLS and YYNGEE. V lost 1 base, J lost 4 bases, and 7 bases stayed unmatched. CDR3 residues: CASSVSGTGPYNEQFF. The CDR3 coding sequence is TGTGCCAGCAGCGTATCCGGGACAGGCCCGTACAATGAGCAGTTCTTC.

CDR3 DNA: TGTGCCAGTAGTATAATAGGTGGGCACCCCGGTCAGCCCCAGCATTTT. It encodes CASSIIGGHPGQPQHF. The chain has TRBV19 and TRBJ1-5; D unclear. Germline V gene sequence: CDR1 LNHDA, CDR2 SQIVND (reference sequence). The germline V and J ends were trimmed by 2 bases and 6 bases, with 17 bases remaining between them. This CDR3 is built from 16 residues. The whole variable domain, filled in from reference TRBV19 and TRBJ1-5, reads DGGITQSPKYLFRKEGQNVTLSCEQNLNHDAMYWYRQDPGQGLRLIYYSQIVNDFQKGDIAEGYSVSREKKESFPLTVTSAQKNPTAFYLCASSIIGGHPGQPQHFGDGTRLSIL.

This chain connects TRBV19 to TRBJ2-1; TRBD2 might be the D (5 bases). Looked up from germline, CDR1 is LNHDA and CDR2 is SQIVND (reference sequence). The V end was cut by 6 bases, the J end by 0 bases, with 12 bases between. This CDR3 spans 15 amino acids. CDR3 coding DNA: TGTGCCAGTAGCCGGACGGGGAGCTCCTACAATGAGCAGTTCTTC. The encoded protein is CASSRTGSSYNEQFF.

This clone was seen once. In DNA form, the CDR3 reads TGTGCCAGCAGCCCCGGCCCCAGCGGGGAGCCCCAGCATTTT. It is translated as CASSPGPSGEPQHF. J is TRBJ1-5 and V is TRBV27, with D hard to call. The CDR3 totals 14 residues. The germline V gene encodes CDR1 MNHEY and CDR2 SMNVEV (reference sequence). Trimming took off 6 bases at V and 8 bases at J, with 17 bases between the two ends.

V and J are TRBV6-1 and TRBJ2-7; the match to TRBD1 covers 8 bases. Looked up from germline, CDR1 is MNHNS and CDR2 is SASEGT. There are 14 residues in the CDR3. Trimming removed 6 bases from V and 2 bases from J; junction bases left unmatched: 6. The chain's CDR3 is CASRMGQATYEQYF. The CDR3 nucleotides read TGTGCCAGCAGGATGGGACAGGCGACCTACGAGCAGTACTTC.

J is TRBJ1-2 and V is TRBV6-5; D uncertain. Per germline, CDR1 MNHEY and CDR2 SVGAGI. V was shortened by 2 bases and J by 8 bases, with 9 bases between the two germline ends. The CDR3 runs 12 residues. The CDR3 sequence: CASSYAGKGYTF. The CDR3 nucleotides are TGTGCCAGCAGTTACGCGGGGAAGGGCTACACCTTC.

The chain carries TRBV11-1 and TRBJ2-5; the D gene is possibly TRBD2 (7 bases). Germline V gene lookup returns CDR1 SGHAT and CDR2 FQDESV (reference sequence). This CDR3 has 13 amino acids. Deletions cut 6 bases from V and 5 bases from J, with 13 bases between. DNA for the CDR3: TGTGCCAGCAGGGGGGGGCTCCGGGAGACCCAGTACTTC. Amino acid sequence: CASRGGLRETQYF.

The CDR3: CSVRRRGRQETQYF. The CDR3 DNA follows: TGCAGCGTTAGAAGGCGGGGGCGACAAGAGACCCAGTACTTC. The chain carries TRBV29-1 and TRBJ2-5, with D possibly being TRBD2 (7 bases). Germline CDR1 and CDR2: SQVTM and ANQGSEA. The V and J ends lost 5 bases and 2 bases respectively, with 15 bases between them. The CDR3 contains 14 residues.

This chain connects TRBV5-1 to TRBJ2-5; 7 nucleotides match TRBD1. This CDR3 has 14 residues. With V trimmed by 3 bases and J by 5 bases, 7 bases remained unmatched. In germline, CDR1 is SGHRS, CDR2 YFSETQ. The chain's CDR3 is CASSSGQVRETQYF. For the CDR3, the DNA is TGCGCCAGCAGCTCCGGACAGGTACGGGAGACCCAGTACTTC.

The gene calls are TRBV9 and TRBJ1-2; 7 bases map to TRBD1. CDR1 is SGDLS and CDR2 is YYNGEE in the germline V gene. The CDR3 spans 15 residues. The V gene end was trimmed by 4 bases and the J gene end by 4 bases; junction bases not matched to a gene: 10. The chain's CDR3 is CASSSRPGQSYGYTF. The CDR3 bases are TGTGCCAGCAGCTCGAGACCGGGACAGTCCTATGGCTACACCTTC.

This clone was seen just once. The chain has TRBV5-1 and TRBJ1-2, with TRBD1 as a possible D gene (5 bases). The germline V gene encodes CDR1 SGHRS and CDR2 YFSETQ. This CDR3 contains 12 residues. V was clipped by 3 bases and J by 5 bases, with 8 bases between them. CDR3 in amino acids: CASSWEGYGYTF. CDR3 coding DNA: TGCGCCAGCAGCTGGGAGGGGTATGGCTACACCTTC.

Details on this clone: At one end, the junction sequence differs from germline, possibly due to a read error. The V gene is TRBV7-9, the J gene TRBJ1-2; 8 bases align to TRBD1. The CDR3 has 12 amino acids. CDR1 and CDR2 (germline): SEHNR, FQNEAQ (reference sequence). CDR3 sequence (DNA): TGTTCCAGCAGCTTAGCAGGGGGCGGCTACACCTTC. Translated: CSSSLAGGGYTF.

The genes are TRBV5-6 and TRBJ2-3; maybe TRBD2 (6 bases). This CDR3 has 11 amino acids. Germline CDR1 reads SGHDT; CDR2 reads YYEEEE. V dropped 4 bases and J dropped 7 bases, with 7 bases sitting between them. The chain's CDR3 is CASSGRYTQYF. DNA for the CDR3: TGTGCCAGCAGCGGGAGGTATACGCAGTATTTT.

This chain uses TRBV11-1 with TRBJ2-7; 12 bases map to TRBD1. The CDR3 is made up of 15 amino acids. V was pared by 5 bases and J by 4 bases, with 6 bases of the junction left unmatched. Germline V gene data show CDR1 as SGHAT and CDR2 as FQDESV (reference sequence). DNA for the CDR3: TGTGCCAGCAGCGCCGGGACAGGGGGCTCGTACGAGCAGTACTTC. Translated: CASSAGTGGSYEQYF.

V and J are TRBV6-5 and TRBJ1-1; 7 bases are shared with TRBD1. From germline, CDR1 is MNHEY and CDR2 SVGAGI. Germline trimming cut 2 bases from V and 2 bases from J; bases unmatched to any gene: 5. The CDR3 is 15 residues long. CDR3 sequence (DNA): TGTGCCAGCAGTTACGGGGACAGACAAAACACTGAAGCTTTCTTT. Translated: CASSYGDRQNTEAFF.

As to this clone: This sample also contains other DNA sequences that code for the same CDR3. The J gene is TRBJ2-7, the V gene TRBV7-9; D gene unclear. This CDR3 spans 13 amino acids. Germline assignment: CDR1 SEHNR and CDR2 FQNEAQ (reference sequence). Trimming took 0 bases from V and 6 from J, leaving 9 bases between them. CDR3 DNA sequence: TGTGCCAGCAGCTTAGCGGGCGTTCGCGAGCAGTACTTC. Protein: CASSLAGVREQYF.

This clone was seen a few times. The CDR3 here is CASKGQEGNTIYF. The CDR3 DNA reads TGTGCCAGCAAGGGACAGGAGGGAAACACCATATATTTT. V gene TRBV2 combines with J gene TRBJ1-3, with 8 bases that match TRBD1. The CDR3 has 13 residues. Per germline, CDR1 SNHLY and CDR2 FYNNEI. The V segment lost 7 bases and the J segment 4 bases; nucleotides outside the gene matches: 3.

The genes are TRBV20-1 and TRBJ1-4; D is unresolved. CDR1 is DFQATT, CDR2 SNEGSKA, per germline (reference sequence). The V and J ends lost 7 bases and 4 bases respectively, with 7 bases between them. The CDR3 is 11 residues long. Written as DNA, the CDR3 is TGCAGTGTCGAGAGTAATGAAAAACTGTTTTTT. It is translated as CSVESNEKLFF.

The J gene is TRBJ2-2, the V gene TRBV10-3; a weak D match, TRBD1 (5 bases). Trimming cost V 4 bases and J 0 bases, with 9 bases left between them. Germline V gene sequence: CDR1 ENHRY, CDR2 SYGVKD. The CDR3 covers 15 residues. CDR3 loop: CAISGQHANTGELFF. In DNA, the CDR3 is TGTGCCATCAGTGGACAGCACGCGAACACCGGGGAGCTGTTTTTT.

The V and J genes are TRBV30 and TRBJ2-7, with TRBD1 as a possible D gene (6 bases). The length of the CDR3 is 12 residues. Trimming left V 5 bases short and J 4 bases short, with 12 bases between. Germline CDR1 reads GTSNPN; CDR2 reads SVGIG (reference sequence). This CDR3 is CAWASDSYEQYF. The DNA of the CDR3 is TGTGCCTGGGCGTCGGACAGTTACGAGCAGTACTTC.

This clone was picked up a small number of times. The chain is built from TRBV6-5 and TRBJ1-2; 10 bases map to TRBD1. CDR1 and CDR2 (germline): MNHEY, SVGAGI. V trimming: 8 bases; J trimming: 7 bases; junction bases outside the gene matches: 1. The CDR3 totals 11 residues. The CDR3 DNA reads as TGTGCCAGCGGACAGGGGGGTGGCTACACCTTC. Protein sequence: CASGQGGGYTF.

CDR3 bases: TGTGCCAGCAGTACCGAGGGGGCCTCTAACTATGGCTACACCTTC. Protein sequence: CASSTEGASNYGYTF. The rearrangement joins TRBV6-5 to TRBJ1-2; the match to TRBD1 covers 7 bases. Trimming at V came to 5 bases and at J to 0 bases, leaving 6 bases not matched to a gene. The germline V gene has CDR1 MNHEY and CDR2 SVGAGI. The CDR3 contains 15 residues.

The chain carries TRBV28 and TRBJ2-5; TRBD2 aligns across 12 bases. The germline V gene encodes CDR1 MDHEN and CDR2 SYDVKM. The CDR3 length is 16 residues. Germline trimming cut 8 bases from V and 2 bases from J; bases unmatched to any gene: 9. CDR3 coding DNA: TGTGCCAGCCGGCAGAGGACTAGCGGGACTCAAGAGACCCAGTACTTC. This codes for CASRQRTSGTQETQYF.

The gene calls are TRBV5-1 and TRBJ2-1, with TRBD2 matching 16 bases. J was trimmed by 10 bases and V by 2 bases; bases with no gene match: 9. This CDR3 is built from 17 residues. Per the germline V gene, CDR1 is SGHRS and CDR2 is YFSETQ. CDR3 protein: CASSFTSGTSGGGEQFF. The CDR3 nucleotides are TGCGCCAGCAGCTTTACCTCCGGGACTAGCGGGGGGGGAGAGCAGTTCTTC.

The J gene is TRBJ2-7, the V gene TRBV5-1; 9 nucleotides agree with TRBD2. The CDR3 spans 15 residues. Per germline, CDR1 SGHRS and CDR2 YFSETQ. The trim removed 6 bases at V and 2 bases at J, leaving 9 bases unmatched. The CDR3: CASTGFAGGTYEQYF. The CDR3 DNA reads TGCGCCAGCACGGGGTTCGCGGGGGGGACCTACGAGCAGTACTTC.

The CDR3 here is CASSSQGISGNTIYF. The DNA for the CDR3 is TGTGCCAGCAGCTCACAGGGCATATCTGGAAACACCATATATTTT. The V gene is TRBV7-2, the J gene TRBJ1-3, with a weak D call TRBD1 (6 bases). CDR1 is SGHTA and CDR2 is FQGNSA in the germline V gene. With 4 bases removed from V and 1 base from J, the gap between germline ends came to 11 bases. This CDR3 region has 15 residues.